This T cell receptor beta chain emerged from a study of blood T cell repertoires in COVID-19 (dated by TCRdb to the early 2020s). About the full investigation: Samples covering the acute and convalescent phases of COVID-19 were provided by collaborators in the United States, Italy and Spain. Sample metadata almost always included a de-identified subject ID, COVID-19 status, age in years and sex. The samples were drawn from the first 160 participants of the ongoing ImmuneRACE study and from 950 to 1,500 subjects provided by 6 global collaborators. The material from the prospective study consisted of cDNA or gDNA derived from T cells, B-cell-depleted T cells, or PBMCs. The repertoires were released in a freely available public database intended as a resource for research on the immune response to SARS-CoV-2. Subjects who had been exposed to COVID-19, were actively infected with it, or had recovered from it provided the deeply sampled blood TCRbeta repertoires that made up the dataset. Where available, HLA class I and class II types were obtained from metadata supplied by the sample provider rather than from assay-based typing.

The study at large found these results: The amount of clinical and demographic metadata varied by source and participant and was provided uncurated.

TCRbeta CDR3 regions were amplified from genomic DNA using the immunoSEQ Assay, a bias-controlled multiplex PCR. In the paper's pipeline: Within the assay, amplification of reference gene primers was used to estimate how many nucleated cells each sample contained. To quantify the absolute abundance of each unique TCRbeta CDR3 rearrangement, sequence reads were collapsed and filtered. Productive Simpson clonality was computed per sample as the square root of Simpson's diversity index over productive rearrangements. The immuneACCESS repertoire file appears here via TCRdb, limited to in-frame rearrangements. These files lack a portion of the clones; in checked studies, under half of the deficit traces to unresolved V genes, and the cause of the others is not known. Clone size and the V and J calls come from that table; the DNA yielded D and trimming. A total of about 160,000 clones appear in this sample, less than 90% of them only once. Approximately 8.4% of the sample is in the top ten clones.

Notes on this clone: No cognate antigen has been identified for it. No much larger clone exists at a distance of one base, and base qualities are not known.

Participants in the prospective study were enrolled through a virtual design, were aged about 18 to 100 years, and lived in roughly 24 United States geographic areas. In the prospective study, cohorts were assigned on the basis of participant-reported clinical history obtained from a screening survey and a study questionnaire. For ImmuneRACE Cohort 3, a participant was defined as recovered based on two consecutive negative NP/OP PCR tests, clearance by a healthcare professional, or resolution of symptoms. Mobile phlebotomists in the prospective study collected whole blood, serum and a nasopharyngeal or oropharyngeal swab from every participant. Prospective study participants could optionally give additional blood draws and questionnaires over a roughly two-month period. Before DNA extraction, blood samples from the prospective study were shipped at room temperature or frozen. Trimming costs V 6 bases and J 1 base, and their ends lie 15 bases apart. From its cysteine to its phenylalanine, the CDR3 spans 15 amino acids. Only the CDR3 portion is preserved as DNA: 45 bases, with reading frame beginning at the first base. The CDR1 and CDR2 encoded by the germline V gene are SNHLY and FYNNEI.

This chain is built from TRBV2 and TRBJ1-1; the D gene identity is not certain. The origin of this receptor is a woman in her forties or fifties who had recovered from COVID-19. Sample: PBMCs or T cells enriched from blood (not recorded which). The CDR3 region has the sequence CASREEVYGNTEAFF. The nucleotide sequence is TGTGCCAGCAGAGAGGAGGTTTACGGGAACACTGAAGCTTTCTTT.